A single sample is the source of the 15 T cell receptor beta chains below, sequenced in a study of cytomegalovirus exposure and HLA in healthy donors. PCR used 60 Vbeta primers and 13 Jbeta primers. Generated by immunoSEQ multiplex PCR, the TCRdb table keeps only in-frame clones and is missing some. The sample has 75,000 to 80,000 clones. The sample taken for sequencing was PBMCs. The source is a man younger than 30 in good health and CMV-seropositive.

The chain uses TRBV30 and TRBJ1-3, with D uncertain. This CDR3 comprises 16 residues. Germline CDR1 GTSNPN, CDR2 SVGIG (reference sequence). V was trimmed by 2 bases and J by 3 bases, leaving 17 bases between them. The chain's CDR3 is CAWSRGKSESGNTIYF. The CDR3, as DNA: TGTGCCTGGAGTCGCGGTAAGAGTGAGAGTGGAAACACCATATATTTT.

Of note for this clone: The same CDR3 is also encoded by other DNA sequences in this sample. This chain joins TRBV30 and TRBJ1-2, with TRBD1 as a possible D gene (5 bases). There are 17 residues in the CDR3. The germline gives CDR1 GTSNPN, CDR2 SVGIG (reference sequence). Trimming pared 2 bases from V and 2 bases from J, leaving 21 bases between. The CDR3 region is CAWSIPTGGNRNYGYTF. Written as DNA, the CDR3 is TGTGCCTGGAGTATTCCGACGGGGGGGAACCGAAACTATGGCTACACCTTC.

With regard to this clone: A junction end diverges from the germline sequence, so it may reflect a read error. The sample carries other DNA sequences with the same CDR3. The V and J genes are TRBV30 and TRBJ1-6, with 11 bases identical to TRBD1. CDR3 length equals 13 residues. The germline V gene has CDR1 GTSNPN and CDR2 SVGIG (reference sequence). CDR3 sequence reads: CAGDRGFNSPLHF. Written as DNA, the CDR3 is TGTGCCGGGGACAGGGGGTTTAATTCCCCCCTCCACTTT. The variable domain in full, completed from reference TRBV30 and TRBJ1-6, reads SQTIHQWPATLVQPVGSPLSLECTVEGTSNPNLYWYRQAAGRGLQLLFYSVGIGQISSEVPQNLSASRPQDRQFILSSKKLLLSDSGFYLCAGDRGFNSPLHFGNGTRLTVT.

This chain uses TRBV25-1 with TRBJ2-3; D might be TRBD2 (5 bases). CDR1 and CDR2 from the germline V gene are MGHDK and SYGVNS. Deletions cut 5 bases from V and 11 bases from J, with 11 bases between. The length of the CDR3 is 11 residues. The CDR3 DNA follows: TGTGCCAGCAGTAGGAATGAGGGGCAGTATTTT. This gives the protein CASSRNEGQYF.

Of note for this clone: This sample includes further DNA sequences coding for the same CDR3. V and J are TRBV9 and TRBJ1-1, with TRBD1 matching 7 bases. The ends lost 0 bases at V and 4 bases at J; junction bases unmatched: 3. The CDR3 has 14 amino acids. Germline V gives CDR1 SGDLS, CDR2 YYNGEE. The CDR3 region has the DNA TGTGCCAGCAGCGTAGGACAGGGCAGCACTGAAGCTTTCTTT. Amino acid sequence: CASSVGQGSTEAFF.

V and J are TRBV28 and TRBJ1-1; D is possibly TRBD1 (5 bases). Trimming removed 6 bases from V and 10 bases from J, with 24 bases in between. Germline assignment: CDR1 MDHEN and CDR2 SYDVKM. The CDR3 length is 15 residues. The CDR3 region is CASSPPAGQGGVAFF. CDR3 bases: TGTGCCAGCAGCCCCCCCGCCGGGCAGGGTGGCGTAGCTTTCTTT.

The J gene is TRBJ1-4, the V gene TRBV19; no firm D call. The germline V and J ends were trimmed by 3 bases and 5 bases, with 10 bases remaining between them. CDR3 length equals 14 residues. From germline, CDR1 is LNHDA and CDR2 SQIVND (reference sequence). CDR3 nucleotide sequence: TGTGCCAGTAGTATTCCCAGGAGGAATGAAAAACTGTTTTTT. Translation: CASSIPRRNEKLFF.

The chain carries TRBV15 and TRBJ2-5, with 9 bases identical to TRBD2. The V segment lost 1 base and the J segment 0 bases; nucleotides outside the gene matches: 3. This CDR3 has 16 residues. Per germline, CDR1 LNHNV and CDR2 YYDKDF (reference sequence). CDR3 DNA sequence: TGTGCCACCAGCAGAGGTAGCGGGGGCTACCAAGAGACCCAGTACTTC. Protein product: CATSRGSGGYQETQYF.

This rearrangement joins TRBV5-4 to TRBJ2-4; 10 nucleotides line up with TRBD2. The CDR3 length is 16 residues. Per germline, CDR1 SGHNT and CDR2 YYREEE (reference sequence). V gave up 4 bases and J gave up 9 bases; unmatched junction bases: 13. CDR3 sequence reads: CASSDQAGGLVGIQYF. CDR3 in DNA: TGTGCCAGCAGCGACCAAGCGGGGGGGCTCGTGGGCATTCAGTACTTC. Combining the CDR3 with reference TRBV5-4 and TRBJ2-4 gives the whole variable domain ETGVTQSPTHLIKTRGQQVTLRCSSQSGHNTVSWYQQALGQGPQFIFQYYREEENGRGNFPPRFSGLQFPNYSSELNVNALELDDSALYLCASSDQAGGLVGIQYFGAGTRLSVL.

CDR3 coding DNA: TGTGCCAGAGCAGGGGTGATCTACTATGGCTACACCTTC. It is translated as CARAGVIYYGYTF. V is TRBV5-3 and J is TRBJ1-2; tentatively, D is TRBD1 (6 bases). TRBV5-3 is an ORF; its function is uncertain. The V gene lost 7 bases and the J gene lost 3 bases, with 13 bases spanning the gap. This CDR3 contains 13 residues.

The rearrangement uses TRBV15 and TRBJ1-6; the D gene is possibly TRBD1 (5 bases). Germline CDR1 LNHNV, CDR2 YYDKDF (reference sequence). V gave up 2 bases and J gave up 5 bases, with 7 bases separating them. This CDR3 has 14 amino acids. In DNA, the CDR3 is TGTGCCACCAGCAGACAGGGAAATAATTCACCCCTCCACTTT. Residues: CATSRQGNNSPLHF.

This rearrangement joins TRBV19 to TRBJ1-5, with 7 bases identical to TRBD1. The CDR3 totals 13 residues. The J segment lost 5 bases and the V segment lost 5 bases, leaving 3 bases of the junction unmatched. Germline CDR1 LNHDA, CDR2 SQIVND (reference sequence). CDR3 nucleotides: TGTGCCAGTAGTCCAGACAGGGATCAGCCCCAGCATTTT. Its translation: CASSPDRDQPQHF.

V is TRBV11-1 and J is TRBJ1-5; tentative D call: TRBD1 (6 bases). CDR1 is SGHAT and CDR2 is FQDESV in the germline V gene (reference sequence). Deletions cut 5 bases from V and 3 bases from J, with 11 bases between. The CDR3 has 14 residues. The CDR3 spells CASSVDRINQPQHF. Written as DNA, the CDR3 is TGTGCCAGCAGCGTAGACAGGATCAATCAGCCCCAGCATTTT.

The CDR3 nucleotides are TGTGCCAGCAGCAAGGACAGCACATATGGCTACACCTTC. It specifies CASSKDSTYGYTF. The rearrangement uses TRBV6-5 and TRBJ1-2; D is possibly TRBD1 (6 bases). The CDR3 has 13 amino acids. Germline-derived CDR1 and CDR2 are MNHEY and SVGAGI. The germline V and J ends were trimmed by 6 bases and 5 bases, with 13 bases remaining between them.

The CDR3 sequence is CASSRNTGELFF. The CDR3 DNA sequence: TGCGCCAGCAGCAGGAACACCGGGGAGCTGTTTTTT. The V gene is TRBV10-1, the J gene TRBJ2-2; unclear D gene. CDR1 is WNHNN and CDR2 is SYGVQD in the germline V gene (reference sequence). This CDR3 is built from 12 residues. Trimming shortened V by 6 bases and J by 1 base, and 3 bases separated the two germline ends.